This TCR beta chain came from a study of blood T cell repertoires in COVID-19. Study background: T cells, B-cell-depleted T cells, or PBMCs provided the cDNA or gDNA that served as material.

Under the authors' procedure: Cell counts per sample came from amplifying reference gene primers. Measured with immunoSEQ multiplex PCR; TCRdb has only the in-frame clones, and not every one. Clone size and V and J calls were adopted from that table, with D and trimming inferred from the DNA. The sample yields roughly 300,000 clones, over 75% seen once. The TCR originated in a human donor in a cohort sampled during active COVID-19. What was sequenced was peripheral blood.

The CDR3 DNA reads as TGTGCCAGCAGCCGATTGGAAGGGGTTAACTATGGCTACACCTTC. Amino acids: CASSRLEGVNYGYTF. The J gene is TRBJ1-2, the V gene TRBV7-8; D is perhaps TRBD1 (5 bases). Trimming shortened V by 5 bases and J by 1 base, and 14 bases separated the two germline ends. Germline CDR1 reads SGHVS; CDR2 reads FQNEAQ. The CDR3 runs to 15 residues.